This T cell receptor (beta chain) was found in a study of T cell responses to AZD1222 COVID-19 vaccine. Sequenced by immunoSEQ multiplex PCR; TCRdb stores in-frame clones only, minus some. This table holds over 85,000 clones, around 85% found once. Study-level results: Among the donors, most were white British and more were female, and clonal diversity was possibly underestimated.

Turning to this clone: Antigen specificity is unknown.

Germline CDR1 and CDR2: SGHTA and FQGNSA. This CDR3 has 16 amino acids. J lost 8 bases, V lost 2 bases, and 6 bases had no gene match. The rearrangement joins TRBV7-2 to TRBJ2-7, with 16 bases aligning to TRBD2. The receptor comes from an adult in good health. The sequences come from peripheral blood, collected on day 0 of AZD1222 vaccination. The CDR3 here is CASSLTGTSGGAKQYF. The CDR3 nucleotides are TGTGCCAGCAGCTTAACCGGGACTAGCGGGGGGGCCAAGCAGTACTTC.